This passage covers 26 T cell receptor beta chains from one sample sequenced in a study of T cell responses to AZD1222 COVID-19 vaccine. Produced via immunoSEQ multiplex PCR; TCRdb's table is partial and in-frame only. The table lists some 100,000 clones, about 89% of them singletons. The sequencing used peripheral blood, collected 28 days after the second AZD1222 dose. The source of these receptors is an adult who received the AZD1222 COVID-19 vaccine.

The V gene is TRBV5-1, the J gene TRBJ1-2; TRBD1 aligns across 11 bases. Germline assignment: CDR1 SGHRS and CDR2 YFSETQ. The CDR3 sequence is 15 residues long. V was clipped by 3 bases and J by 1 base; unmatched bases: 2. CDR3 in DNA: TGCGCCAGCAGCTACGGGACAGGGGGTAACTATGGCTACACCTTC. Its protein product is CASSYGTGGNYGYTF.

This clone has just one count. CDR3 DNA sequence: TGTGCCAGCAGCTTAGATTGGGACAGCTACAATGAGCAGTTCTTC. Translating gives CASSLDWDSYNEQFF. This chain joins TRBV11-2 and TRBJ2-1, with 7 nucleotides matching TRBD1. This CDR3 region has 15 residues. J lost 3 bases, V lost 0 bases, and 2 bases had no gene match. CDR1 and CDR2 (germline): SGHAT, FQNNGV.

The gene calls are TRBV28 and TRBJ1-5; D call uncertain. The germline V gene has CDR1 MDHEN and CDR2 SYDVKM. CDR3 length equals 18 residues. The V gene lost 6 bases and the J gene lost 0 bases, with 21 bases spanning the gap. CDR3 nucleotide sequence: TGTGCCAGCAGCTCGGGGTTCCGGTACTGGGGTAGCAATCAGCCCCAGCATTTT. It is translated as CASSSGFRYWGSNQPQHF.

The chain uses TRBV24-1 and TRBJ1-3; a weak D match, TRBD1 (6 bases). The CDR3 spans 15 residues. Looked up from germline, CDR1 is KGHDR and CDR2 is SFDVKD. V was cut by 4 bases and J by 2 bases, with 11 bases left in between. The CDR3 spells CATSDPAGAGNTIYF. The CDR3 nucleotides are TGTGCCACCAGTGACCCCGCAGGGGCTGGAAACACCATATATTTT.

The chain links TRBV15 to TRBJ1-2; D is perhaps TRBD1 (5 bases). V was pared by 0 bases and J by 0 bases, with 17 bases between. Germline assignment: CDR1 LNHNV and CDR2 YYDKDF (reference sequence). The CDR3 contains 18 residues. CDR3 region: CATSRDRGTLSANYGYTF. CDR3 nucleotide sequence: TGTGCCACCAGCAGAGATAGGGGCACCTTATCCGCTAACTATGGCTACACCTTC. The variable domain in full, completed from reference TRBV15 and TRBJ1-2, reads DAMVIQNPRYQVTQFGKPVTLSCSQTLNHNVMYWYQQKSSQAPKLLFHYYDKDFNNEADTPDNFQSRRPNTSFCFLDIRSPGLGDTAMYLCATSRDRGTLSANYGYTFGSGTRLTVV.

CDR3 DNA: TGTGCCAGCAGGGGGGGCAGGGACAATCAGCCCCAGCATTTT. Amino acids: CASRGGRDNQPQHF. The chain uses TRBV3-1 (or the pseudogene TRBV3-2) and TRBJ1-5; possibly TRBD1 for D (6 bases). V lost 6 bases and J lost 3, with 12 bases in between. This CDR3 has 14 residues. CDR1 is LGHDT, CDR2 YNNKEL, per germline (reference sequence).

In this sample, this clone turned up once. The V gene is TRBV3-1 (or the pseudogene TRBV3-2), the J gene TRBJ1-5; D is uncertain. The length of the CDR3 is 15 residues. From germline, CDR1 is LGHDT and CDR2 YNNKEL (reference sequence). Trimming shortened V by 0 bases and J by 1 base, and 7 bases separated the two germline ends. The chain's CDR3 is CASSQDLRSNQPQHF. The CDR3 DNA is TGTGCCAGCAGCCAAGATCTAAGAAGCAATCAGCCCCAGCATTTT.

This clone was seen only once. The CDR3 DNA reads TGTGCCAGCAGTTTATCGGGCAACGAGCAGTACTTC. This gives the protein CASSLSGNEQYF. This chain joins TRBV27 and TRBJ2-7; D not resolved. The V gene's germline CDR1 is MNHEY and CDR2 SMNVEV (reference sequence). V was pared by 0 bases and J by 5 bases, with 5 bases between. The CDR3 loop spans 12 amino acids.

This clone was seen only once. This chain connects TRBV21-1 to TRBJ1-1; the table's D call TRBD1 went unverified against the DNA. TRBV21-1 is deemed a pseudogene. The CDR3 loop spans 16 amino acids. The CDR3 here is CASSKTPQGAEAEAFF. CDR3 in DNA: TGTGCCAGCAGCAAAACACCGCAGGGGGCGGAGGCTGAAGCTTTCTTT.

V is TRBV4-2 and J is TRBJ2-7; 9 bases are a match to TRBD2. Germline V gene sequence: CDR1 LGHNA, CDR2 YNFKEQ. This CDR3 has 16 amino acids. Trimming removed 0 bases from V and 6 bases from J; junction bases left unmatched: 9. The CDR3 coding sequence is TGTGCCAGCAGCCAAGAAGATGCGGGGGGGGGCCTCGAGCAGTACTTC. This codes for CASSQEDAGGGLEQYF.

CDR3 sequence reads: CASSESFPYEQYF. The CDR3 DNA sequence: TGCGCCAGCAGTGAGTCTTTCCCCTACGAGCAGTACTTC. The chain couples TRBV10-2 to TRBJ2-7, with D hard to call. Between the trimmed V and J ends, which lost 0 bases and 2 bases, there was a span of 5 bases. This CDR3 comprises 13 residues. Per the germline V gene, CDR1 is WSHSY and CDR2 is SAAADI.

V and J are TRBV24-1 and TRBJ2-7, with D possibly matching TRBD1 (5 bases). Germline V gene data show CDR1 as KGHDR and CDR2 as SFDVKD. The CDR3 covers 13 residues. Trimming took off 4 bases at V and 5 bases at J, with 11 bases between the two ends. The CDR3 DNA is TGTGCCACCAGTGAATCAGGGTACCACGAGCAGTACTTC. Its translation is CATSESGYHEQYF.

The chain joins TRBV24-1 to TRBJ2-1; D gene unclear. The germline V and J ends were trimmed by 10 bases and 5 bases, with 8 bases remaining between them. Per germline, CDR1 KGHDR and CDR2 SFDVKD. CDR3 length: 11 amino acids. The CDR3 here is CATKKNNEQFF. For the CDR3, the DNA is TGTGCCACAAAAAAGAACAATGAGCAGTTCTTC.

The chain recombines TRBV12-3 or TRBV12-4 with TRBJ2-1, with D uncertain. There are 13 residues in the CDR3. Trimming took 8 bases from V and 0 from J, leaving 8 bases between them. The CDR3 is CASLRNSYNEQFF. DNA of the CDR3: TGTGCCAGCCTAAGAAACTCCTACAATGAGCAGTTCTTC.

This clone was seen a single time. The chain's CDR3 is CASSQGLGRNSPLHF. In DNA, the CDR3 is TGTGCCAGCAGCCAAGGGTTAGGCCGCAATTCACCCCTCCACTTT. This rearrangement joins TRBV3-1 (or the pseudogene TRBV3-2) to TRBJ1-6; D not resolved. Germline V gives CDR1 LGHDT, CDR2 YNNKEL (reference sequence). The germline V and J ends were trimmed by 1 base and 7 bases, with 11 bases remaining between them. The CDR3 has 15 residues.

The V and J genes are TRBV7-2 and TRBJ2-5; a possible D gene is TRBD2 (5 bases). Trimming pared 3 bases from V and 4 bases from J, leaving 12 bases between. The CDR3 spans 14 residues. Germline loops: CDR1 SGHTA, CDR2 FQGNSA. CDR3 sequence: CASSFGPGGETQYF. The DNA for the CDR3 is TGTGCCAGCAGCTTTGGGCCAGGAGGAGAGACCCAGTACTTC. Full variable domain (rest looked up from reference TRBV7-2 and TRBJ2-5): GAGVSQSPSNKVTEKGKDVELRCDPISGHTALYWYRQSLGQGLEFLIYFQGNSAPDKSGLPSDRFSAERTGGSVSTLTIQRTQQEDSAVYLCASSFGPGGETQYFGPGTRLLVL.

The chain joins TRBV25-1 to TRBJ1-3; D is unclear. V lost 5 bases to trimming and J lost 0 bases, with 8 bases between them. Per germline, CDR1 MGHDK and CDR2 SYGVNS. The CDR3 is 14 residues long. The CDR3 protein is CASSPVSSGNTIYF. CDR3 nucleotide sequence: TGTGCCAGCAGTCCCGTTAGCTCTGGAAACACCATATATTTT.

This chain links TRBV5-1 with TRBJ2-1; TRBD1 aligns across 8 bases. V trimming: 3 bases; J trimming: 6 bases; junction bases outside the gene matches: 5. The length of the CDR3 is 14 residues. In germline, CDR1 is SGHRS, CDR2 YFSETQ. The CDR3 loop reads CASSYGQGGNEQFF. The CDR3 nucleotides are TGCGCCAGCAGCTACGGACAGGGAGGCAATGAGCAGTTCTTC.

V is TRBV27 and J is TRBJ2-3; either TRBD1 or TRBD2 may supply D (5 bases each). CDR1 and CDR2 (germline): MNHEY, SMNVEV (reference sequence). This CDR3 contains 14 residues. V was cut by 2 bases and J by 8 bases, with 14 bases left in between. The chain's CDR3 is CASSLGLAGGTQYF. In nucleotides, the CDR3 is TGTGCCAGCAGTTTAGGGCTAGCTGGGGGTACGCAGTATTTT.

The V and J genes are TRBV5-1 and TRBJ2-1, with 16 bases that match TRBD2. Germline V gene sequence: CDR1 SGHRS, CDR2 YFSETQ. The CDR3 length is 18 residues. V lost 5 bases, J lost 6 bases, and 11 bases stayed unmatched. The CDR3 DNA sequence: TGCGCCAGCAGACTGAAGGGGACTAGCGGGAGGGCGGGCAATGAGCAGTTCTTC. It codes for CASRLKGTSGRAGNEQFF.

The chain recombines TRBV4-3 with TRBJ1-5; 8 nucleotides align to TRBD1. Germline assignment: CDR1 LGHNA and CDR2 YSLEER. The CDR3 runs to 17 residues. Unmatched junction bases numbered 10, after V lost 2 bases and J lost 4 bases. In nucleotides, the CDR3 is TGCGCCAGCAGCCAATACATACACAGGGGGGATAATCAGCCCCAGCATTTT. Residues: CASSQYIHRGDNQPQHF.

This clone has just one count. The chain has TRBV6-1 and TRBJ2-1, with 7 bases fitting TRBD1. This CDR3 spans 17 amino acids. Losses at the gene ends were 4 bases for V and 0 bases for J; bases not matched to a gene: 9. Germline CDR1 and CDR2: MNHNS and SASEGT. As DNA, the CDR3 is TGTGCCAGCAGTGTTGGGACAGCCCTGAGCTCCTACAATGAGCAGTTCTTC. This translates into CASSVGTALSSYNEQFF.

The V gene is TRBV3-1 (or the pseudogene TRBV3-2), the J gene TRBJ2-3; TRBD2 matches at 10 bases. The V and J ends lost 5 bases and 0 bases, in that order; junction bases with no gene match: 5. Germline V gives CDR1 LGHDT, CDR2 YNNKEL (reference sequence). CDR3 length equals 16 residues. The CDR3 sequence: CASSGTSGMSTDTQYF. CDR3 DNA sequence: TGTGCCAGCAGCGGTACTAGCGGGATGAGCACAGATACGCAGTATTTT.

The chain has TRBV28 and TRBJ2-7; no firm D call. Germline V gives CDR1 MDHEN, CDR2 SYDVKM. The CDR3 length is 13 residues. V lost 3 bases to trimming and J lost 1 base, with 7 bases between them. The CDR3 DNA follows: TGTGCCAGCAGTTTGGTCGGATCCTACGAGCAGTACTTC. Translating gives CASSLVGSYEQYF.

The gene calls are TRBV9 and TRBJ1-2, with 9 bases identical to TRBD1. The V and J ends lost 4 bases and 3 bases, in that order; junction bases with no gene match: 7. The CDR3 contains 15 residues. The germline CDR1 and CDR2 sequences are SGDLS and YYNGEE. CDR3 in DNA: TGTGCCAGCAGCCCCACAGGGGGCATGGACTATGGCTACACCTTC. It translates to CASSPTGGMDYGYTF.

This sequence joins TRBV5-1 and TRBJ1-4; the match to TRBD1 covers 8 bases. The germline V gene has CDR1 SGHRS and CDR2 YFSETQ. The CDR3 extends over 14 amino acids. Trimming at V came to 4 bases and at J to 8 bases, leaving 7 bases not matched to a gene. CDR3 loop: CASSPGTGEEKLFF. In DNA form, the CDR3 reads TGCGCCAGCAGCCCTGGGACAGGCGAGGAAAAACTGTTTTTT.